Listed here are 32 T cell receptor beta chains from one sample, sequenced in a study of vaccination and CD4 T cells after COVID-19. Treatment of the sample: roughly 10-day PBMC culture with coronavirus spike peptide pools or control peptides (ViraFEST assay). Before the COVID-19 pandemic (2011-2018), CD4+ T cells were obtained from the unexposed donor. No antigen has been assigned to these receptors. Once obtained from cultured CD4+ T cells, the DNA was sequenced using the Oncomine TCR Beta short-read assay. One entry per CDR3 protein, called by TCRdb with MiXCR from the PCR reads. This sample has about 9,800 distinct CDR3 sequences; around two fifths occur once, and the top ten carry around 11%. Sequencing was carried out using CD4+ T cells from blood, cultured in vitro. The receptors were sampled from a human donor in good health.

The CDR3 spells CASSLGQGGPEKLFF. The CDR3 nucleotides read TGTGCCAGCAGTCTCGGACAGGGAGGCCCTGAAAAACTGTTTTTT. The rearrangement links TRBV28 to TRBJ1-4; TRBD1 matches 8 bases. This CDR3 contains 15 residues. Germline CDR1 is MDHEN and CDR2 is SYDVKM. The J segment lost 7 bases and the V segment lost 5 bases, leaving 9 bases of the junction unmatched.

This clonotype was detected only a few times. J is TRBJ2-3 and V is TRBV7-6; D unresolved. CDR1 and CDR2 (germline): SGHVS, FNYEAQ. The V end lost 2 bases, the J end lost 0 bases, and 9 bases lay between the germline ends. The CDR3 spans 15 residues. CDR3 coding DNA: TGTGCCAGCAGCTTATTTGGCCCGAGCACAGATACGCAGTATTTT. Protein product: CASSLFGPSTDTQYF.

In its sample, this clonotype was seen a few times. The rearrangement joins TRBV7-2 to TRBJ2-7; no clear D. CDR1 and CDR2 (germline): SGHTA, FQGNSA. Trimming removed 1 base from V and 5 bases from J, with 21 bases in between. The CDR3 consists of 17 residues. CDR3 DNA: TGTGCCAGCAGCTTAGGGGCCGGCAGAAAACCTCCTAACGAGCAGTACTTC. Amino acid sequence: CASSLGAGRKPPNEQYF.

The chain recombines TRBV27 with TRBJ1-5; TRBD1 is a possible D gene (5 bases). CDR3 length equals 16 residues. V lost 3 bases and J 3 bases, leaving 15 bases between the germline ends. The V gene's germline CDR1 is MNHEY and CDR2 SMNVEV (reference sequence). The CDR3 region has the DNA TGTGCCAGCAGTTTGGGGGGGAGGGGACCCAATCAGCCCCAGCATTTT. It yields the protein CASSLGGRGPNQPQHF.

V is TRBV27 and J is TRBJ2-7, with 14 bases that match TRBD2. V lost 3 bases to trimming and J lost 0 bases; unmatched junction nucleotides: 10. The CDR3 covers 19 residues. Germline V gene lookup returns CDR1 MNHEY and CDR2 SMNVEV (reference sequence). The DNA of the CDR3 is TGTGCCAGCAGTTTCGCTGGACTAGCGGGAGGTAGAACCTCCTACGAGCAGTACTTC. Translating gives CASSFAGLAGGRTSYEQYF.

The chain couples TRBV7-8 to TRBJ2-3; TRBD2 aligns across 8 bases. With 3 bases clipped from V and 9 bases from J, the junction kept 11 bases outside the gene matches. In germline, CDR1 is SGHVS, CDR2 FQNEAQ. The CDR3 is 15 residues long. The CDR3 region is CASSFSDGRGGTQYF. The CDR3 region has the DNA TGTGCCAGCAGCTTTTCTGACGGGAGGGGCGGAACGCAGTATTTT.

The chain is built from TRBV6-5 and TRBJ2-7; 11 bases agree with TRBD2. CDR1 MNHEY and CDR2 SVGAGI come from the germline V gene. J lost 1 base, V lost 0 bases, and 8 bases had no gene match. This CDR3 region has 18 residues. CDR3 DNA: TGTGCCAGCAGTTACTCGCTTGAGACTAGCGGGACTTCCTACGAGCAGTACTTC. It yields the protein CASSYSLETSGTSYEQYF.

V usage is TRBV5-4 and J usage is TRBJ2-5; no clear D gene. Looked up from germline, CDR1 is SGHNT and CDR2 is YYREEE (reference sequence). Trimming took 1 base from V and 2 from J, leaving 6 bases between them. CDR3 length equals 13 residues. For the CDR3, the DNA is TGTGCCAGCAGCTTGCCAGGACAAGAGACCCAGTACTTC. It yields the protein CASSLPGQETQYF.

The gene calls are TRBV6-1 and TRBJ2-7, with 9 bases that match TRBD1. V shed 6 bases and J 3 bases; nucleotides not matched to a gene: 9. The germline V gene has CDR1 MNHNS and CDR2 SASEGT. CDR3 size: 15 residues. CDR3 DNA: TGTGCCAGCAGAGGACAGGGGTCGATTTACTACGAGCAGTACTTC. It translates to CASRGQGSIYYEQYF.

This rearrangement joins TRBV19 to TRBJ1-2, with D unclear. V was cut by 8 bases and J by 4 bases, with 14 bases left in between. Germline V lookup: CDR1 LNHDA, CDR2 SQIVND (reference sequence). The CDR3 runs to 13 residues. DNA for the CDR3: TGTGCCAGTTGGGCGGGAGTCGGCTATGGCTACACCTTC. It encodes CASWAGVGYGYTF.

This clonotype has a single count. The chain combines TRBV20-1 with TRBJ2-1; the D gene is possibly TRBD2 (7 bases). This CDR3 comprises 14 residues. V lost 3 bases and J 4 bases, leaving 13 bases between the germline ends. The germline V gene encodes CDR1 DFQATT and CDR2 SNEGSKA (reference sequence). The CDR3 protein is CSASKGGAYNEQFF. The CDR3 DNA follows: TGCAGTGCTAGTAAGGGGGGGGCGTACAATGAGCAGTTCTTC.

The chain is built from TRBV5-1 and TRBJ2-7, with TRBD2 matching 13 bases. CDR3 length: 17 amino acids. The germline V gene encodes CDR1 SGHRS and CDR2 YFSETQ. Trimming at V came to 0 bases and at J to 0 bases, leaving 3 bases not matched to a gene. The CDR3 DNA reads as TGCGCCAGCAGCTTGGGGACTAGCGGGGGCCGCTCCTACGAGCAGTACTTC. As protein: CASSLGTSGGRSYEQYF.

The chain employs TRBV4-2 and TRBJ2-1; TRBD2 agrees at 10 bases. CDR1 and CDR2 from the germline V gene are LGHNA and YNFKEQ. The CDR3 is 14 residues long. J was trimmed by 7 bases and V by 2 bases; bases with no gene match: 2. The CDR3 loop reads CASSQLAGDNEQFF. The CDR3 DNA reads TGTGCCAGCAGCCAACTAGCGGGAGATAATGAGCAGTTCTTC.

This clonotype has just a few counts. CDR3 DNA: TGTGCCAGCAGGGGGACAGGGGGTTACGAGCAGTACTTC. This gives the protein CASRGTGGYEQYF. The rearrangement uses TRBV25-1 and TRBJ2-7; 11 bases line up with TRBD1. The CDR3 spans 13 residues. Germline V gives CDR1 MGHDK, CDR2 SYGVNS. Trimming removed 6 bases from V and 4 bases from J; junction bases left unmatched: 2.

The rearrangement links TRBV20-1 to TRBJ1-2; 10 bases agree with TRBD1. V was clipped by 1 base and J by 8 bases; unmatched bases: 4. Per the germline V gene, CDR1 is DFQATT and CDR2 is SNEGSKA (reference sequence). The CDR3 has 13 amino acids. The CDR3 is CSARGDRGLGYTF. The CDR3 bases are TGCAGTGCTAGAGGGGACAGGGGACTCGGCTACACCTTC.

This clonotype was picked up a small number of times. The chain carries TRBV7-2 and TRBJ2-5; 8 nucleotides line up with TRBD2. This CDR3 has 14 residues. V lost 4 bases, J lost 1 base, and 2 bases stayed unmatched. Germline loops: CDR1 SGHTA, CDR2 FQGNSA. This CDR3 reads CASSSSGSQETQYF. The DNA of the CDR3 is TGTGCCAGCAGCTCAAGCGGGAGCCAAGAGACCCAGTACTTC.

The chain uses TRBV2 and TRBJ1-5; no clear D. V was pared by 7 bases and J by 4 bases, with 8 bases between. Germline loops: CDR1 SNHLY, CDR2 FYNNEI. This CDR3 comprises 12 residues. The CDR3 bases are TGTGCCAGCATGGGAGGGAATCAGCCCCAGCATTTT. Translated: CASMGGNQPQHF.

J is TRBJ1-2 and V is TRBV12-3 or TRBV12-4; D unclear. The germline V and J ends were trimmed by 3 bases and 6 bases, with 14 bases remaining between them. The CDR3 length is 14 residues. The CDR3 bases are TGTGCCAGCAGTTTGGTGGGCAGCCAGCATGGCTACACCTTC. Its translation is CASSLVGSQHGYTF.

Only a few counts were recorded for this clonotype. This sequence joins TRBV7-9 and TRBJ2-3; 8 nucleotides agree with TRBD1. CDR1 is SEHNR and CDR2 is FQNEAQ in the germline V gene (reference sequence). V gave up 1 base and J gave up 2 bases; unmatched junction bases: 8. The CDR3 runs to 17 residues. As DNA, the CDR3 is TGTGCCAGCAGCTTAGTTCAGGGGGCACCTCTCACAGATACGCAGTATTTT. This sequence encodes CASSLVQGAPLTDTQYF.

This clonotype was detected only once. One end of the junction fails to match germline, which may point to a read error. This chain links TRBV7-8 with TRBJ1-6, with D perhaps matching TRBD1 (5 bases). Germline lookup yields CDR1 SGHVS and CDR2 FQNEAQ. CDR3 length: 18 residues. The CDR3 nucleotides are TGTGCCAGCAGCGCGTCCGCCGGGGCTCGCGGGGAAAATTCACTCCTCCACTTT. This encodes CASSASAGARGENSLLHF.

V is TRBV5-4 and J is TRBJ1-3; D remains unclear. The CDR3 sequence is 14 residues long. The germline CDR1 and CDR2 sequences are SGHNT and YYREEE (reference sequence). The V and J ends lost 2 bases and 2 bases respectively, with 8 bases between them. The CDR3 here is CASSFGPPGNTIYF. The DNA of the CDR3 is TGTGCCAGCAGCTTTGGACCCCCTGGAAACACCATATATTTT.

This rearrangement joins TRBV10-2 to TRBJ2-7, with D perhaps TRBD2 (6 bases). The length of the CDR3 is 12 residues. V dropped 6 bases and J dropped 6 bases, with 12 bases sitting between them. The germline CDR1 and CDR2 sequences are WSHSY and SAAADI. The CDR3: CASSGQGGEQYF. In DNA form, the CDR3 reads TGCGCCAGCAGCGGCCAGGGAGGCGAGCAGTACTTC.

This clonotype has more than one count but fewer than ten. V and J are TRBV7-2 and TRBJ2-1, with D possibly TRBD2 on 5 matching bases. This CDR3 contains 17 residues. The V end was cut by 1 base, the J end by 4 bases, with 17 bases between. The germline V gene has CDR1 SGHTA and CDR2 FQGNSA. The CDR3 nucleotides are TGTGCCAGCAGCTTAGGAGGGATGGGGAGTGTGTACAATGAGCAGTTCTTC. Its translation: CASSLGGMGSVYNEQFF.

The J gene is TRBJ2-1, the V gene TRBV7-8, with 10 bases lining up with TRBD2. Germline V gives CDR1 SGHVS, CDR2 FQNEAQ. V was clipped by 1 base and J by 4 bases; unmatched bases: 16. This CDR3 is 20 amino acids long. CDR3 DNA sequence: TGTGCCAGCAGCTTAGGCCGGAGCGGGGGGGCACCGAAATTTTACAATGAGCAGTTCTTC. Protein product: CASSLGRSGGAPKFYNEQFF.

The rearrangement joins TRBV5-4 to TRBJ2-7, with D unclear. The V end lost 0 bases, the J end lost 1 base, and 11 bases lay between the germline ends. The CDR3 totals 15 residues. The V gene's germline CDR1 is SGHNT and CDR2 YYREEE (reference sequence). This CDR3 reads CASSLDSATSYEQYF. The DNA for the CDR3 is TGTGCCAGCAGCTTGGACAGCGCCACGTCCTACGAGCAGTACTTC.

This clonotype was picked up a small number of times. The chain is built from TRBV20-1 and TRBJ2-3, with TRBD2 identical over 8 bases. The germline gives CDR1 DFQATT, CDR2 SNEGSKA (reference sequence). The CDR3 runs to 14 residues. J lost 4 bases, V lost 2 bases, and 5 bases had no gene match. Written as DNA, the CDR3 is TGCAGTGCTAGATTCAGCGGGAGTTCAGATACGCAGTATTTT. It is translated as CSARFSGSSDTQYF.

V is TRBV4-1 and J is TRBJ2-5; D gene unclear. Germline CDR1 reads MGHRA; CDR2 reads YSYEKL. The CDR3 loop spans 15 amino acids. Trimming left V 4 bases short and J 1 base short, with 13 bases between. The CDR3, as DNA: TGCGCCAGCAGCCCCCGCACGGCTAGCCAAGAGACCCAGTACTTC. As protein: CASSPRTASQETQYF.

V and J are TRBV7-9 and TRBJ2-2; D is possibly TRBD1 or TRBD2 (5 bases each). The CDR3 has 17 residues. Deletions cut 4 bases from V and 6 bases from J, with 21 bases between. In germline, CDR1 is SEHNR, CDR2 FQNEAQ (reference sequence). The CDR3 DNA follows: TGTGCCAGCAGCTCGCCTGGGGCTAGCAAGACCTCCGGGGAGCTGTTTTTT. Residues: CASSSPGASKTSGELFF.

This chain's CDR3 is CASSLVGFQTTDTQYF. In DNA, the CDR3 is TGTGCCAGCAGCTTAGTTGGCTTTCAAACGACAGATACGCAGTATTTT. V usage is TRBV7-9 and J usage is TRBJ2-3, with unresolved D. Trimming removed 1 base at V and 3 bases at J, with 14 bases between. Germline CDR1 is SEHNR and CDR2 is FQNEAQ (reference sequence). The CDR3 totals 16 residues.

The chain links TRBV5-1 to TRBJ1-6; no clear D. The CDR3 is 14 amino acids. Germline CDR1 is SGHRS and CDR2 is YFSETQ. Trimming took 0 bases from V and 7 from J, leaving 8 bases between them. As DNA, the CDR3 is TGCGCCAGCAGCTTGGGGCAGCTGAATTCACCCCTCCACTTT. This codes for CASSLGQLNSPLHF.

Here the CDR3 DNA reads TGTGCCATTCTCACACCAGGGGGCGTCAAGGACTACGAGCAGTACTTC. It specifies CAILTPGGVKDYEQYF. The V call is TRBV6-1, the J call TRBJ2-7; 8 nucleotides match TRBD1. The germline V gene has CDR1 MNHNS and CDR2 SASEGT. The CDR3 runs 16 residues. With 10 bases clipped from V and 3 bases from J, the junction kept 17 bases outside the gene matches.

This clonotype was recorded once. The V gene is TRBV5-8, the J gene TRBJ1-6; D remains unclear. Germline V lookup: CDR1 SGHTS, CDR2 YDEGEE. This CDR3 region has 17 residues. The V and J ends lost 4 bases and 2 bases respectively, with 16 bases between them. CDR3 nucleotides: TGTGCCAGCAGCGGACCGAGCCCGGGCGCCTATAATTCACCCCTCCACTTT. This translates into CASSGPSPGAYNSPLHF. Variable domain in full (rest from reference TRBV5-8 and TRBJ1-6): EAGVTQSPTHLIKTRGQQATLRCSPISGHTSVYWYQQALGLGLQFLLWYDEGEERNRGNFPPRFSGRQFPNYSSELNVNALELEDSALYLCASSGPSPGAYNSPLHFGNGTRLTVT.